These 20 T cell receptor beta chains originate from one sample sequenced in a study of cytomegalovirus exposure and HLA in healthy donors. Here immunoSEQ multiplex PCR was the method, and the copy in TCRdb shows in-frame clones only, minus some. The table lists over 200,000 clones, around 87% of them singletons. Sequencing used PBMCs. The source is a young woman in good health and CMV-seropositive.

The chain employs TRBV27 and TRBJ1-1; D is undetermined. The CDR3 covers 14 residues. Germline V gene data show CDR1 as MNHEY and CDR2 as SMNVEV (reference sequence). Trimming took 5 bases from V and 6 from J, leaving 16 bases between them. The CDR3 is CASSPTENGPEAFF. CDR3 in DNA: TGTGCCAGCAGTCCTACCGAGAACGGTCCTGAAGCTTTCTTT.

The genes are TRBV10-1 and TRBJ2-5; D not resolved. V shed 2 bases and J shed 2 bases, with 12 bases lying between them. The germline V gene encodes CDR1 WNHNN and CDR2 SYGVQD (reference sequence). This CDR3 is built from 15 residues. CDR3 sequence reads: CASSERGQAQETQYF. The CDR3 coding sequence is TGCGCCAGCAGTGAGCGTGGCCAGGCTCAAGAGACCCAGTACTTC.

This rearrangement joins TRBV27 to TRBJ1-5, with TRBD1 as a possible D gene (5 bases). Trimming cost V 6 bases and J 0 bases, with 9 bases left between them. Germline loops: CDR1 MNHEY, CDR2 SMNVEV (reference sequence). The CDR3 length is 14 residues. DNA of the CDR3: TGTGCCAGCAGGGTAGGGGTTAGCAATCAGCCCCAGCATTTT. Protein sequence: CASRVGVSNQPQHF.

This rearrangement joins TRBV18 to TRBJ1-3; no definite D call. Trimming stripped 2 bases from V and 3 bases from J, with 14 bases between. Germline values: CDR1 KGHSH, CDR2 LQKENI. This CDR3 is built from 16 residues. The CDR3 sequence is CASSPELLTGGNTIYF. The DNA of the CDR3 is TGTGCCAGCTCACCAGAGCTTTTAACTGGTGGAAACACCATATATTTT.

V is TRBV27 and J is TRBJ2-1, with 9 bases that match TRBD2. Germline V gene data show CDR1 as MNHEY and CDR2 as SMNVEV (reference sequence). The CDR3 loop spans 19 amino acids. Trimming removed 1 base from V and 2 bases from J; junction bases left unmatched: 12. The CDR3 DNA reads TGTGCCAGCAGTTTATTTGGTGGTAGCGGGAGAGTCCCCTACAATGAGCAGTTCTTC. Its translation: CASSLFGGSGRVPYNEQFF.

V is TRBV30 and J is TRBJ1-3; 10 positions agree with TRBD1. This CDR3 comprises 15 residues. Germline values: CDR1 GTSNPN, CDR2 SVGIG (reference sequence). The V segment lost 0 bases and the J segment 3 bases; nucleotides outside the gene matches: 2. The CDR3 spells CAWSVDRGLGNTIYF. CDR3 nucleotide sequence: TGTGCCTGGAGTGTAGACAGGGGGCTTGGAAACACCATATATTTT.

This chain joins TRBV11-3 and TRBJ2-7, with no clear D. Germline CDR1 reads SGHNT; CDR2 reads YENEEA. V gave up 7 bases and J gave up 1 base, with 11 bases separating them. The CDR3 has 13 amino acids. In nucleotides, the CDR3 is TGTGCCAGCACCGATGAGCTGTCCTACGAGCAGTACTTC. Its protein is CASTDELSYEQYF.

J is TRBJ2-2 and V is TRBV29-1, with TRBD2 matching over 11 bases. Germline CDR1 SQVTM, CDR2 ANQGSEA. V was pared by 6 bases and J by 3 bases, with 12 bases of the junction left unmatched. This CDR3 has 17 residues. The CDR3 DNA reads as TGCAGCGTGACCCTACCGGGACTAGCGGACTACACCGGGGAGCTGTTTTTT. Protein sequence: CSVTLPGLADYTGELFF.

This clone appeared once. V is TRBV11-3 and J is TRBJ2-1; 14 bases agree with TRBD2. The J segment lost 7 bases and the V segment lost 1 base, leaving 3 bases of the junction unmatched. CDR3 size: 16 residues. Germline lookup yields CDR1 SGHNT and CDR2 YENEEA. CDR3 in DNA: TGTGCCAGCAGCTTAGGACTAGCGGGAGGGGGGAATGAGCAGTTCTTC. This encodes CASSLGLAGGGNEQFF.

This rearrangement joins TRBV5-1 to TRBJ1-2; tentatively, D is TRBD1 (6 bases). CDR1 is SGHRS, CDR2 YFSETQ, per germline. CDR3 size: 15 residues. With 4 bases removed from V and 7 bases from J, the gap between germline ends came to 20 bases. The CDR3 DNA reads TGCGCCAGCAGCCCTCTAACAGGGTCGGGTGGTGGCTACACCTTC. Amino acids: CASSPLTGSGGGYTF.

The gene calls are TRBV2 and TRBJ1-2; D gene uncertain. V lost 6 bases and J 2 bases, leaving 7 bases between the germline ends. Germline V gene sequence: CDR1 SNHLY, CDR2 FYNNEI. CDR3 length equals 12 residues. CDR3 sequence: CASRRENYGYTF. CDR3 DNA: TGTGCCAGCAGAAGGGAGAACTATGGCTACACCTTC.

The CDR3 coding sequence is TGTGCCAGCAGCTGGACAGTTAACACCGGGGAGCTGTTTTTT. Its protein product is CASSWTVNTGELFF. This chain connects TRBV7-8 to TRBJ2-2, with D possibly TRBD1 on 6 matching bases. V was cut by 4 bases and J by 2 bases, with 8 bases left in between. From germline, CDR1 is SGHVS and CDR2 FQNEAQ. CDR3 length: 14 amino acids. Full variable domain (rest looked up from reference TRBV7-8 and TRBJ2-2): GAGVSQSPRYKVAKRGQDVALRCDPISGHVSLFWYQQALGQGPEFLTYFQNEAQLDKSGLPSDRFFAERPEGSVSTLKIQRTQQEDSAVYLCASSWTVNTGELFFGEGSRLTVL.

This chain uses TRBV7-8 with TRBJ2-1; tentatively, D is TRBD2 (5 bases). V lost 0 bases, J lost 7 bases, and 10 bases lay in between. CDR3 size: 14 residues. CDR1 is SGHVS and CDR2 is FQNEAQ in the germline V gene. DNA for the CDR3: TGTGCCAGCAGCTTAGCTTCTAGCAGTAATGAGCAGTTCTTC. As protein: CASSLASSSNEQFF.

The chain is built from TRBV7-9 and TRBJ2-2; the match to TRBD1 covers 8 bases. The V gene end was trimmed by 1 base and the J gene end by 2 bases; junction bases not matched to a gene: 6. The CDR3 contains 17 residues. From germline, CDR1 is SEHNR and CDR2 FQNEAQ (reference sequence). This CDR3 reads CASSLGSGTGNTGELFF. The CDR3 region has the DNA TGTGCCAGCAGCTTAGGATCCGGGACAGGAAACACCGGGGAGCTGTTTTTT.

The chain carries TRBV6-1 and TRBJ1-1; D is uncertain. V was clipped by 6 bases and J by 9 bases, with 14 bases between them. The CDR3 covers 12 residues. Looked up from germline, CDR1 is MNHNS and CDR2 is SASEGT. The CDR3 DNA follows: TGTGCCAGCAGGGGAGGCTCCGGGAAAGCTTTCTTT. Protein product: CASRGGSGKAFF.

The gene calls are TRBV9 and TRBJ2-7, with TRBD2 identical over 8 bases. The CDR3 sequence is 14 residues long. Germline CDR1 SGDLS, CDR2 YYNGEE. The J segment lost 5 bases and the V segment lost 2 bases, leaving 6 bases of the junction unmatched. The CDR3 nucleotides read TGTGCCAGCAGCGTCAATAGCGGGATCGACGAGCAGTACTTC. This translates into CASSVNSGIDEQYF.

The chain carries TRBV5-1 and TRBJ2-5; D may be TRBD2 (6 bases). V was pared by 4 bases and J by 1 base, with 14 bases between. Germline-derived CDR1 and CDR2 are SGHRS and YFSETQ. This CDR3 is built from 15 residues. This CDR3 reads CASSPGVGAQETQYF. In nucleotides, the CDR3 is TGCGCCAGCAGCCCGGGGGTCGGGGCCCAAGAGACCCAGTACTTC.

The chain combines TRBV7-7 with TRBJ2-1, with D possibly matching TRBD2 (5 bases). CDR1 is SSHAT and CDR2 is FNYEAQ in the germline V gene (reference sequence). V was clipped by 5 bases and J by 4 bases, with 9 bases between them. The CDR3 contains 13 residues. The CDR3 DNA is TGTGCCAGCAGCGGCCGGGGTTACAATGAGCAGTTCTTC. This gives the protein CASSGRGYNEQFF. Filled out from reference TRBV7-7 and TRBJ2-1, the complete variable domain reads GAGVSQSPRYKVTKRGQDVTLRCDPISSHATLYWYQQALGQGPEFLTYFNYEAQPDKSGLPSDRFSAERPEGSISTLTIQRTEQRDSAMYRCASSGRGYNEQFFGPGTRLTVL.

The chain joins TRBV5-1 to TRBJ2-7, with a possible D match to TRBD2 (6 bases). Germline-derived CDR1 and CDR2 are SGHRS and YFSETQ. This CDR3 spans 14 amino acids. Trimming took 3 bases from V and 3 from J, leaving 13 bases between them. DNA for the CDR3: TGCGCCAGCAGCTCTGGCGGGATCAACTACGAGCAGTACTTC. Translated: CASSSGGINYEQYF.

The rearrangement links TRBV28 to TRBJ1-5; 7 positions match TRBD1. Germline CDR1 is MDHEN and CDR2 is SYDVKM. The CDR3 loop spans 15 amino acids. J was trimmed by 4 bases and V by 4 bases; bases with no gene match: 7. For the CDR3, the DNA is TGTGCCAGCAGTTCGGACAGGACCTCAAATCAGCCCCAGCATTTT. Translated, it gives CASSSDRTSNQPQHF.